A single sample is the source of the 3 T cell receptor beta chains below, sequenced in a study of T cells in Graves' hyperthyroidism and ophthalmopathy. There were TCR beta CDR3 regions amplified from RNA transcripts. When the TCR CDR3 underwent first-round RT-PCR, the HTBI primer set was used. A single record per CDR3 protein comes from TCRdb applying MiXCR to the multiplex PCR reads. The sample includes some 800,000 distinct CDR3 sequences, around 38% of them seen just once. Sequenced: blood. The receptors derive from a man aged 18 to 35 with Graves' hyperthyroidism.

As for this clonotype: One end of the junction varies from germline; a read error may be responsible. The V and J genes are TRBV7-2 and TRBJ1-1; a possible D gene is TRBD1 (6 bases). The germline CDR1 and CDR2 sequences are SGHTA and FQGNSA. The CDR3 is 17 residues long. CDR3 sequence: CASSLDHIGGEDTEAFF. The CDR3 coding sequence is TGCGCCAGCAGCCTCGATCATATAGGGGGAGAGGACACTGAAGCTTTCTTT.

In DNA form, the CDR3 reads TGTGCCACCAGTGCAGGGCTTCCTAGCACCGGGGAGCTGTTTTTT. Amino acid sequence: CATSAGLPSTGELFF. The rearrangement uses TRBV24-1 and TRBJ2-2; possibly TRBD1 for D (5 bases). The V end was cut by 5 bases, the J end by 4 bases, with 13 bases between. The V gene's germline CDR1 is KGHDR and CDR2 SFDVKD. This CDR3 spans 15 amino acids.

This clonotype was counted between two and nine times. The chain employs TRBV2 and TRBJ2-5, with 9 bases matching TRBD1. Germline V CDR1 and CDR2: SNHLY, FYNNEI. The CDR3 runs to 17 residues. J gave up 3 bases and V 6 bases, and 14 bases lay outside the gene matches. The CDR3 reads CASRGTKQGAGEETQYF. DNA for the CDR3: TGTGCCAGCAGGGGAACTAAACAGGGGGCAGGAGAAGAGACCCAGTACTTC.